The rows below give T cell receptor beta chains drawn from one sample of a study of control samples from healthy donors and cancer patients. Measured with immunoSEQ multiplex PCR; TCRdb has only the in-frame clones, and not every one. The sample includes 100,000 to 150,000 clones, 92% of them seen just once. The sample comprised blood. The receptors shown here come from a woman aged 45-59 years in good health. CDR3s include the opening cysteine and the closing phenylalanine or tryptophan. Fields, in order: clone size, V gene, J gene, D gene, CDR3 DNA, CDR3 protein. The D gene is left open where the match is weak. Size is stated for part of the rows, as once, few or many counts, or as a class when the clone is expanded.

clone size: .; V gene: TRBV19; J gene: TRBJ1-4; D gene: .; CDR3 DNA: TGTGCCAGGAGTATCGGGACTGATGAAAAACTGTTTTTT; CDR3 protein: CARSIGTDEKLFF
clone size: .; V gene: TRBV2; J gene: TRBJ1-2; D gene: TRBD1; CDR3 DNA: TGTGCCAGCACCTTACAGGGGGCTGACCGGGGTGGCTACACCTTC; CDR3 protein: CASTLQGADRGGYTF
clone size: .; V gene: TRBV30; J gene: TRBJ2-5; D gene: .; CDR3 DNA: TGTGCCTGGAACCCGGGACGGACGACTTACCAAGAGACCCAGTACTTC; CDR3 protein: CAWNPGRTTYQETQYF
clone size: .; V gene: TRBV7-9; J gene: TRBJ2-2; D gene: .; CDR3 DNA: TGTGCCAGCAGCTTAGAACTCGACACCGGGGAGCTGTTTTTT; CDR3 protein: CASSLELDTGELFF
clone size: .; V gene: TRBV19; J gene: TRBJ2-1; D gene: .; CDR3 DNA: TGTGCCAGTAGTATAGATCTACCTCTACGCCCCAGCGAGCAGTTCTTC; CDR3 protein: CASSIDLPLRPSEQFF
clone size: .; V gene: TRBV10-3; J gene: TRBJ1-2; D gene: .; CDR3 DNA: TGTGCCATCAGTGATTGGCAGGGAAACTATGGCTACACCTTC; CDR3 protein: CAISDWQGNYGYTF
clone size: .; V gene: TRBV28; J gene: TRBJ1-2; D gene: .; CDR3 DNA: TGTGCCAGCGGCAAGTCAGGAAACTATGGCTACACCTTC; CDR3 protein: CASGKSGNYGYTF
clone size: once; V gene: TRBV5-1; J gene: TRBJ1-6; D gene: .; CDR3 DNA: TGCGCCAGCAGAAAAAAAAGCAGGGTTTACTCACCCCTCCACTTT; CDR3 protein: CASRKKSRVYSPLHF
clone size: .; V gene: TRBV7-9; J gene: TRBJ1-2; D gene: .; CDR3 DNA: TGTGCCAGCAGCTGGAGCTATGGCTACACCTTC; CDR3 protein: CASSWSYGYTF
clone size: .; V gene: TRBV5-1; J gene: TRBJ2-7; D gene: .; CDR3 DNA: TGCGCCAGCAGCTTGGGGACTCCCGGTGAACTCTACGAGCAGTACTTC; CDR3 protein: CASSLGTPGELYEQYF
clone size: .; V gene: TRBV19; J gene: TRBJ1-1; D gene: TRBD1; CDR3 DNA: TGTGCCAGTACCATGACAGGGGCGAACACTGAAGCTTTCTTT; CDR3 protein: CASTMTGANTEAFF
clone size: .; V gene: TRBV10-3; J gene: TRBJ2-2; D gene: .; CDR3 DNA: TGTGCCATCAGAGGAGTTGTGGTAGGGGCGAACACCGGGGAGCTGTTTTTT; CDR3 protein: CAIRGVVVGANTGELFF
clone size: .; V gene: TRBV29-1; J gene: TRBJ2-5; D gene: .; CDR3 DNA: TGCAGCGTTGATGGGCGGCAGGGGCCTAAAAAGGGGACCCAGTACTTC; CDR3 protein: CSVDGRQGPKKGTQYF
clone size: once; V gene: TRBV6-5; J gene: TRBJ2-3; D gene: .; CDR3 DNA: TGTGCCAGCAGTTACTCGGCGGCAGATACGCAGTATTTT; CDR3 protein: CASSYSAADTQYF
clone size: .; V gene: TRBV5-4; J gene: TRBJ1-2; D gene: TRBD1; CDR3 DNA: TGTGCCAGCAGCTACAGGGGTAGGGTGGATGGCTACACCTTC; CDR3 protein: CASSYRGRVDGYTF
clone size: .; V gene: TRBV28; J gene: TRBJ2-1; D gene: .; CDR3 DNA: TGTGCCAGCAGTGGGATCGGGTTTTTCGGGTCTCTCTCCTACAATGAGCAGTTCTTC; CDR3 protein: CASSGIGFFGSLSYNEQFF
clone size: .; V gene: TRBV5-1; J gene: TRBJ2-3; D gene: TRBD2; CDR3 DNA: TGCGCCAGCAGCTTTGGCGGGAGGGCTACGGATACGCAGTATTTT; CDR3 protein: CASSFGGRATDTQYF
clone size: .; V gene: TRBV7-9; J gene: TRBJ1-2; D gene: .; CDR3 DNA: TGTGCCAGCAGCCCCCTGGGGGGCTATGGCTACACCTTC; CDR3 protein: CASSPLGGYGYTF
clone size: .; V gene: TRBV5-1; J gene: TRBJ2-5; D gene: .; CDR3 DNA: TGCGCCAGCAGCTTGGTTCTGGGGACGGAAGAGACCCAGTACTTC; CDR3 protein: CASSLVLGTEETQYF
clone size: few; V gene: TRBV5-1; J gene: TRBJ1-1; D gene: .; CDR3 DNA: TGCGCCAGCAGCGCGGGCAACACTGAAGCTTTCTTT; CDR3 protein: CASSAGNTEAFF
clone size: .; V gene: TRBV5-4; J gene: TRBJ1-1; D gene: .; CDR3 DNA: TGTGCCAGCACCCCGGGAGGAGAGGTTACTGAAGCTTTCTTT; CDR3 protein: CASTPGGEVTEAFF
clone size: .; V gene: TRBV19; J gene: TRBJ1-5; D gene: .; CDR3 DNA: TGTGCCAGTAGTACTACGACGAATCAGCCCCAGCATTTT; CDR3 protein: CASSTTTNQPQHF
clone size: .; V gene: TRBV5-6; J gene: TRBJ1-2; D gene: .; CDR3 DNA: TGTGCCAGCAGCTTGGGTGACTGGGGGACAAACTATGGCTACACCTTC; CDR3 protein: CASSLGDWGTNYGYTF
clone size: .; V gene: TRBV5-4; J gene: TRBJ2-7; D gene: TRBD1; CDR3 DNA: TGTGCCAGCAGCCCCCTGAAGGGGGGACAGGGTCCCTACGAGCAGTACTTC; CDR3 protein: CASSPLKGGQGPYEQYF
clone size: .; V gene: TRBV30; J gene: TRBJ1-4; D gene: .; CDR3 DNA: TGTGCCGGTGATCGACAGACTAATGAAAAACTGTTTTTT; CDR3 protein: CAGDRQTNEKLFF
clone size: .; V gene: TRBV18; J gene: TRBJ2-7; D gene: TRBD2; CDR3 DNA: TGTGCCAGCTCTCGTAGCGGGGGGGCCCCCGAGCAGTACTTC; CDR3 protein: CASSRSGGAPEQYF
clone size: .; V gene: TRBV4-1; J gene: TRBJ1-2; D gene: TRBD1; CDR3 DNA: TGCGCCAGCAGCCATGACGCCTCGGACAGGGCGGTGGGGGGCTACACCTTC; CDR3 protein: CASSHDASDRAVGGYTF
clone size: .; V gene: TRBV24-1; J gene: TRBJ2-1; D gene: .; CDR3 DNA: TGTGCCACCAGTGAACCCCCCCGGCAGCGCTCCTACAATGAGCAGTTCTTC; CDR3 protein: CATSEPPRQRSYNEQFF